This T cell receptor (beta chain) was profiled in a study of CD8+ T cells in alopecia areata. Treatment specified: oral pan-JAK inhibitor, 5-10 mg twice daily. Germline CDR1 is GTSNPN and CDR2 is SVGIG (reference sequence). The length of the CDR3 is 13 residues. V lost 2 bases and J lost 12, with 17 bases in between. RNA extraction and reverse transcription yielded cDNA as sequencing template. Assay: immunoSEQ multiplex PCR; the TCRdb copy retains only in-frame clones and omits some. The data contain some 200,000 clones, over 40% of them singletons. The chain uses TRBV30 and TRBJ1-5; D is unresolved. The TCR comes from a human donor with alopecia areata. This sample comprised CD4+ T cells sorted from blood, obtained at approximately week 36, from a patient treated with tofacitinib. The CDR3 region has the DNA TGTGCCTGGAGTCTCTCTCGGGATCAGGTCCAGCATTTT. Translated: CAWSLSRDQVQHF.